What follows are 15 T cell receptor beta chains derived from one specimen sequenced in a study of T cell responses to AZD1222 COVID-19 vaccine. Only in-frame clones appear in the TCRdb table, and some are missing; sequencing was by immunoSEQ multiplex PCR. Among tens of thousands of clones listed, 80% were seen once. Sequenced here: peripheral blood, sampled on day 0 of AZD1222 vaccination. The receptors originated from an adult in good health.

The chain carries TRBV2 and TRBJ2-3; D uncertain. Germline-derived CDR1 and CDR2 are SNHLY and FYNNEI. This CDR3 is 14 amino acids long. V lost 3 bases to trimming and J lost 0 bases, with 7 bases between them. The CDR3 region is CASSEMWSTDTQYF. CDR3 DNA: TGTGCCAGCAGTGAGATGTGGAGCACAGATACGCAGTATTTT. Based on the CDR3 plus reference TRBV2 and TRBJ2-3, the full variable domain is EPEVTQTPSHQVTQMGQEVILRCVPISNHLYFYWYRQILGQKVEFLVSFYNNEISEKSEIFDDQFSVERPDGSNFTLKIRSTKLEDSAMYFCASSEMWSTDTQYFGPGTRLTVL.

This clone appeared a single time. CDR3 nucleotide sequence: TGTGCCATCAGTGATGCGAACACCGGGGAGCTGTTTTTT. Protein product: CAISDANTGELFF. This rearrangement joins TRBV10-3 to TRBJ2-2; no clear D gene. The germline gives CDR1 ENHRY, CDR2 SYGVKD. CDR3 length: 13 residues. Trimming removed 3 bases at V and 0 bases at J, with 2 bases between.

V and J are TRBV29-1 and TRBJ1-4, with D maybe TRBD1 (6 bases). Germline CDR1 reads SQVTM; CDR2 reads ANQGSEA. This CDR3 spans 14 amino acids. With 6 bases removed from V and 0 bases from J, the gap between germline ends came to 11 bases. The CDR3 here is CSVGTGSTNEKLFF. CDR3 nucleotides: TGCAGCGTCGGTACAGGGTCAACTAATGAAAAACTGTTTTTT.

The chain has TRBV3-1 (or the pseudogene TRBV3-2) and TRBJ1-1; D is ambiguous. CDR3 length equals 12 residues. V was cut by 4 bases and J by 5 bases, with 8 bases left in between. CDR1 is LGHDT and CDR2 is YNNKEL in the germline V gene (reference sequence). This chain's CDR3 is CASSPSGTEAFF. CDR3 sequence (DNA): TGTGCCAGCAGCCCATCCGGGACTGAAGCTTTCTTT.

The chain joins TRBV5-1 to TRBJ1-6, with TRBD1 identical over 7 bases. The CDR3 is 15 amino acids. With 4 bases clipped from V and 6 bases from J, the junction kept 7 bases outside the gene matches. Germline loops: CDR1 SGHRS, CDR2 YFSETQ. CDR3: CASSAVTGANSPLHF. CDR3 sequence (DNA): TGCGCCAGCAGCGCGGTTACAGGGGCTAATTCACCCCTCCACTTT.

This clone was counted once. The V call is TRBV19, the J call TRBJ1-3; D possibly corresponds to TRBD1 (5 bases). The CDR3 spans 15 residues. V lost 6 bases to trimming and J lost 0 bases, with 12 bases between them. Germline CDR1 is LNHDA and CDR2 is SQIVND (reference sequence). The CDR3 loop reads CASSPTVSSGNTIYF. DNA for the CDR3: TGTGCCAGTAGCCCGACAGTATCCTCTGGAAACACCATATATTTT.

This chain links TRBV14 with TRBJ1-2; D unresolved. Germline loops: CDR1 SGHDN, CDR2 FVKESK. Trimming pared 1 base from V and 7 bases from J, leaving 7 bases between. The CDR3 is 12 amino acids. The CDR3, as DNA: TGTGCCAGCAGCCAAGGGGAAGGTGGCTACACCTTC. Translating gives CASSQGEGGYTF.

The chain carries TRBV29-1 and TRBJ1-2; weak D call: TRBD1 (6 bases). V gave up 5 bases and J gave up 7 bases, with 26 bases separating them. Germline V lookup: CDR1 SQVTM, CDR2 ANQGSEA. This CDR3 is 16 amino acids long. CDR3 DNA sequence: TGCAGCGTTCCCCGAGCTGATCAGGGGAGGTTTGTTGGCTACACCTTC. This translates into CSVPRADQGRFVGYTF.

The chain couples TRBV4-2 to TRBJ1-1; D is uncertain. The CDR3 sequence is 13 residues long. Germline V CDR1 and CDR2: LGHNA, YNFKEQ. V was clipped by 4 bases and J by 4 bases, with 10 bases between them. In nucleotides, the CDR3 is TGTGCCAGCAGCCCCCGGGAGACCACTGAAGCTTTCTTT. It specifies CASSPRETTEAFF.

This clone has only a few counts. This chain uses TRBV6-5 with TRBJ1-4; D is perhaps TRBD1 (6 bases). The CDR3 totals 15 residues. Trimming removed 0 bases from V and 8 bases from J, with 13 bases in between. The germline V gene encodes CDR1 MNHEY and CDR2 SVGAGI. The CDR3 protein is CASSYSSRGEEKLFF. CDR3 DNA: TGTGCCAGCAGTTACTCGAGCAGGGGTGAAGAAAAACTGTTTTTT.

The V gene is TRBV5-1, the J gene TRBJ2-7, with 8 bases aligning to TRBD1. Losses at the gene ends were 5 bases for V and 0 bases for J; bases not matched to a gene: 13. Germline values: CDR1 SGHRS, CDR2 YFSETQ. This CDR3 has 17 amino acids. CDR3 sequence reads: CASRLTPETGASYEQYF. The CDR3 DNA follows: TGCGCCAGCAGATTAACCCCCGAGACAGGGGCCTCCTACGAGCAGTACTTC.

The V call is TRBV6-5, the J call TRBJ2-7, with D perhaps matching TRBD1 or TRBD2 (5 bases each). This CDR3 comprises 14 residues. The germline CDR1 and CDR2 sequences are MNHEY and SVGAGI. Trimming pared 2 bases from V and 3 bases from J, leaving 11 bases between. CDR3 DNA: TGTGCCAGCAGTTACGGGGGTTCCAACTACGAGCAGTACTTC. Its translation: CASSYGGSNYEQYF.

The table lists this clone with a few counts. The chain links TRBV28 to TRBJ1-6; D uncertain. Trimming took 6 bases from V and 7 from J, leaving 13 bases between them. From germline, CDR1 is MDHEN and CDR2 SYDVKM. The CDR3 has 14 residues. The CDR3: CASSRGFGNSPLHF. CDR3 nucleotides: TGTGCCAGCAGCCGAGGGTTCGGGAATTCACCCCTCCACTTT.

V gene TRBV19 combines with J gene TRBJ1-1, with 10 positions matching TRBD1. V lost 5 bases, J lost 1 base, and 4 bases stayed unmatched. This CDR3 contains 15 residues. CDR1 and CDR2 (germline): LNHDA, SQIVND (reference sequence). The CDR3, as DNA: TGTGCCAGTAGTCCTCGGACAGGGGGGAACACTGAAGCTTTCTTT. It codes for CASSPRTGGNTEAFF.

The chain is built from TRBV6-1 and TRBJ2-6; perhaps TRBD1 as D (5 bases). Trimming stripped 1 base from V and 2 bases from J, with 12 bases between. CDR3 length: 17 amino acids. CDR1 and CDR2 from the germline V gene are MNHNS and SASEGT. The CDR3 DNA sequence: TGTGCCAGCAGTGAAGAAATCAGGGTAGCTGGGGCCAACGTCCTGACTTTC. This codes for CASSEEIRVAGANVLTF.